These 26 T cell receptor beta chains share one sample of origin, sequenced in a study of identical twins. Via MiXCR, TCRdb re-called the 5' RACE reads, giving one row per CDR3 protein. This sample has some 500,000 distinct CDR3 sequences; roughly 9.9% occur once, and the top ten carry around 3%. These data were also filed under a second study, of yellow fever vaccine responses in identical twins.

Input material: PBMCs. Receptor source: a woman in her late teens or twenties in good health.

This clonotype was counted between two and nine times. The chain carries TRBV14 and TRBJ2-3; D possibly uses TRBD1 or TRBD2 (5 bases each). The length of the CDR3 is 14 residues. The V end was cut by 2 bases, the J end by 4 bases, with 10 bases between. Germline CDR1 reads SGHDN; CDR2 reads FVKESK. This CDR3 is CASSQSGRADTQYF. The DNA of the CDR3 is TGTGCCAGCAGCCAATCAGGGCGGGCAGATACGCAGTATTTT.

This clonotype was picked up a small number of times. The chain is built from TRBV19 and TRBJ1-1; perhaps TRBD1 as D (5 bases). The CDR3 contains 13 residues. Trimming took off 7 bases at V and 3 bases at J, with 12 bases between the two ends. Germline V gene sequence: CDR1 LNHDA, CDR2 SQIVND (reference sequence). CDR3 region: CASTKEGYTEAFF. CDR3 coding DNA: TGTGCCAGTACCAAGGAGGGGTACACTGAAGCTTTCTTT.

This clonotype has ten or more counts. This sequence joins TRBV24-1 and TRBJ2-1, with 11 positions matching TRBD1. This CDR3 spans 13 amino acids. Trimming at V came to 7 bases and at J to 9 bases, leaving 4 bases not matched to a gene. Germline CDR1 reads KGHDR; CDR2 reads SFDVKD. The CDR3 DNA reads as TGTGCCACCAGACGGACAGGGGGCAGTGAGCAGTTCTTC. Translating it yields CATRRTGGSEQFF.

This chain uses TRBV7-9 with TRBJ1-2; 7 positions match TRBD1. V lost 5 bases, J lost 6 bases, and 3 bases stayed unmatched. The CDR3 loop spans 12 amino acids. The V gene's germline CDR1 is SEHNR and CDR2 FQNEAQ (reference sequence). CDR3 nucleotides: TGTGCCAGCAGCATACAGGGGAATGGCTACACCTTC. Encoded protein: CASSIQGNGYTF.

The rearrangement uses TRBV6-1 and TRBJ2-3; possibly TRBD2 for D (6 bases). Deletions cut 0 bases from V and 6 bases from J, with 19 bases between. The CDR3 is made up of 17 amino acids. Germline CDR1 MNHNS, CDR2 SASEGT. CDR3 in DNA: TGTGCCAGCAGTGAAGCCCTCGGGCTAGCGAGAACCGATACGCAGTATTTT. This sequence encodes CASSEALGLARTDTQYF.

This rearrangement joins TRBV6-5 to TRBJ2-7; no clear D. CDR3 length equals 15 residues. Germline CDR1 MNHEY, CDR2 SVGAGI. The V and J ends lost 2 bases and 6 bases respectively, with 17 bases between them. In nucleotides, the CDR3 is TGTGCCAGCAGTTACAAGACGAGGAAAACCCTCGAGCAGTACTTC. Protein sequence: CASSYKTRKTLEQYF.

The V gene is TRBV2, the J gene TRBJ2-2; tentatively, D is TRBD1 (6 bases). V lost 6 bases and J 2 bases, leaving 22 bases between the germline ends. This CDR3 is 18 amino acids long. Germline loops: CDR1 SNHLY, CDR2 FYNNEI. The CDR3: CASSETGTTDLNTGELFF. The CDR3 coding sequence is TGTGCCAGCAGCGAAACCGGGACAACAGACCTAAACACCGGGGAGCTGTTTTTT.

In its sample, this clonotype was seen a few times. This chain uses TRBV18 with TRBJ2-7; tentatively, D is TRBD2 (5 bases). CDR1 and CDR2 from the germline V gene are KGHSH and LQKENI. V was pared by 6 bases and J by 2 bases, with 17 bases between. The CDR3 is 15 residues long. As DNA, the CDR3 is TGTGCCAGCTCCTCCGGTGGCGGGTCTACCTACGAGCAGTACTTC. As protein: CASSSGGGSTYEQYF.

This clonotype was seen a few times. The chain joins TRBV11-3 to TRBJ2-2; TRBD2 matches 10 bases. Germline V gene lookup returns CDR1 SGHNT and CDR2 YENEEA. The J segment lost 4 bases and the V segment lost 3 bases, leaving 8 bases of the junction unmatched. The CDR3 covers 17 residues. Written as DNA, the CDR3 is TGTGCCAGCAGCTTGTTCAGCGGGGGGGGGTCCACCGGGGAGCTGTTTTTT. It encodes CASSLFSGGGSTGELFF.

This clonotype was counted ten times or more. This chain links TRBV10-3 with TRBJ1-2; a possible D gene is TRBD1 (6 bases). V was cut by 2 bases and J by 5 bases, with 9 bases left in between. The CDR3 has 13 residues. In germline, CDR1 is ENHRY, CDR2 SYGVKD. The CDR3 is CAISELTGYGYTF. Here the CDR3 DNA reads TGTGCCATCAGTGAGCTAACAGGGTATGGCTACACCTTC.

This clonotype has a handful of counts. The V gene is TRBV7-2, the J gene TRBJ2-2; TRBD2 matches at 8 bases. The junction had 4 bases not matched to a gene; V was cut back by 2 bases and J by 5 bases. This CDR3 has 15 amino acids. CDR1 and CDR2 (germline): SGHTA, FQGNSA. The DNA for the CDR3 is TGTGCCAGCAGCTTAAGGCGACTAGCGACCGGGGAGCTGTTTTTT. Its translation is CASSLRRLATGELFF.

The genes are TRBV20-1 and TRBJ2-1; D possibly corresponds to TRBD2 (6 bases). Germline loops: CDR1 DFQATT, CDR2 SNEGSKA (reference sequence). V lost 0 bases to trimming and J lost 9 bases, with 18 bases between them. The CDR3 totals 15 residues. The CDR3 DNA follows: TGCAGTGCTAGAGATCAAGACAGCGGGTTCGTTGAGCAGTTCTTC. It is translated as CSARDQDSGFVEQFF.

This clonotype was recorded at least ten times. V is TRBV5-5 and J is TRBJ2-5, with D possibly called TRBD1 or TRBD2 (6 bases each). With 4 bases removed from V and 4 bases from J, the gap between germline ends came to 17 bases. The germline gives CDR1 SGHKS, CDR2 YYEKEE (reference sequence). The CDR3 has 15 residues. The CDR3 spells CASSPLAQGGETQYF. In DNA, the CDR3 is TGTGCCAGCAGCCCGTTGGCACAGGGAGGAGAGACCCAGTACTTC.

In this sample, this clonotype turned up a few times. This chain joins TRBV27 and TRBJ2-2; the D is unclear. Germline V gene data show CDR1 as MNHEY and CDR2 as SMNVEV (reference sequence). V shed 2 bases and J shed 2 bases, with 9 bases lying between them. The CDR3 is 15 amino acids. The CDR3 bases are TGTGCCAGCAGTTTAGGTACACTTAACACCGGGGAGCTGTTTTTT. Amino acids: CASSLGTLNTGELFF.

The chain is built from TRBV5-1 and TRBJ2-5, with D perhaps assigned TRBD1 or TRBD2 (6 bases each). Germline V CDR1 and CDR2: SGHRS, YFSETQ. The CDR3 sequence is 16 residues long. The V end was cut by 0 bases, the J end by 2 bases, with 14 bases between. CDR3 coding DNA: TGCGCCAGCAGCTTGGGGACAGCGGGCTATCAAGAGACCCAGTACTTC. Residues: CASSLGTAGYQETQYF.

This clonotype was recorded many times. The CDR3 sequence: CASSPAQGPYGYTF. CDR3 nucleotide sequence: TGTGCCAGCAGCCCAGCCCAGGGACCCTATGGCTACACCTTC. The chain employs TRBV13 and TRBJ1-2, with a tentative D call TRBD1 (5 bases). From germline, CDR1 is PRHDT and CDR2 FYEKMQ (reference sequence). V shed 5 bases and J shed 4 bases, with 14 bases lying between them. The CDR3 loop spans 14 amino acids. Supplemented by reference TRBV13 and TRBJ1-2, the full variable domain reads AAGVIQSPRHLIKEKRETATLKCYPIPRHDTVYWYQQGPGQDPQFLISFYEKMQSDKGSIPDRFSAQQFSDYHSELNMSSLELGDSALYFCASSPAQGPYGYTFGSGTRLTVV.

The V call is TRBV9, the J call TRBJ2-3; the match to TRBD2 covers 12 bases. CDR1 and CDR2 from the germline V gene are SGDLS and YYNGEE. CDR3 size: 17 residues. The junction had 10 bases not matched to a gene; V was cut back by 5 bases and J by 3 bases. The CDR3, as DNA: TGTGCCAGCAGTGAGAACCCCGGGACTAGCGGGACAGATACGCAGTATTTT. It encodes CASSENPGTSGTDTQYF.

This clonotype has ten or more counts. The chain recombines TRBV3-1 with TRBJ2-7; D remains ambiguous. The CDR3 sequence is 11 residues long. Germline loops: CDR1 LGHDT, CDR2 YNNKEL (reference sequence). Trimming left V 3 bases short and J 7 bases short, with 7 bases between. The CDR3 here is CASSQAQEQYF. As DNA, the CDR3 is TGTGCCAGCAGCCAGGCCCAAGAGCAGTACTTC.

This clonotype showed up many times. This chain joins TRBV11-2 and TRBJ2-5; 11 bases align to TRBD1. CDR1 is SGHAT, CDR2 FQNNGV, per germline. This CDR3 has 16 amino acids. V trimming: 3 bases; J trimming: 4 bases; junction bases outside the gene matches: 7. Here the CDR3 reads CASSLDRGHLGETQYF. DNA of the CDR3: TGTGCCAGCAGCTTGGACAGGGGGCATCTTGGAGAGACCCAGTACTTC.

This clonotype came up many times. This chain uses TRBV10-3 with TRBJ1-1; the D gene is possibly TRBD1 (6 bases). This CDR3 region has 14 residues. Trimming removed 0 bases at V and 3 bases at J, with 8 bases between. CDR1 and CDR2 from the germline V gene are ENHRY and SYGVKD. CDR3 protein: CAISESGGDTEAFF. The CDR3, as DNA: TGTGCCATCAGTGAGTCAGGGGGGGACACTGAAGCTTTCTTT.

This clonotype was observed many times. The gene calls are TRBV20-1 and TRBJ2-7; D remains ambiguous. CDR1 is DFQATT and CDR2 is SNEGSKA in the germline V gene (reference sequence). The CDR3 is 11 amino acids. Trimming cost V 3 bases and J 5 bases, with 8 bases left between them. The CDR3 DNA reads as TGCAGTGCTAGGAAGGCCGACGAGCAGTACTTC. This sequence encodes CSARKADEQYF.

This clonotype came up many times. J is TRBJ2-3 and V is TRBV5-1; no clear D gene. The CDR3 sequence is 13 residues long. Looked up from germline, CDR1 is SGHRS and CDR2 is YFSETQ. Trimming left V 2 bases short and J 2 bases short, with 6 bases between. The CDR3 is CASSFDHTDTQYF. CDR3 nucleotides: TGCGCCAGCAGCTTCGATCACACAGATACGCAGTATTTT.

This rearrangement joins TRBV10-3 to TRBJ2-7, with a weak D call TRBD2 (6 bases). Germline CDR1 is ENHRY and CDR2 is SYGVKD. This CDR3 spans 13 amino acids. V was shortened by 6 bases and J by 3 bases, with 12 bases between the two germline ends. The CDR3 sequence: CAISRDLIYEQYF. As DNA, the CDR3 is TGTGCCATCAGCCGGGACTTAATCTACGAGCAGTACTTC.

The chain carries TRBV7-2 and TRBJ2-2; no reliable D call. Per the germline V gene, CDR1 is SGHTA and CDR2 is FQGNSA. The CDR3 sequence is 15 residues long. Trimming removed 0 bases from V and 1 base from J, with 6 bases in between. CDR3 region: CASSLAVLNTGELFF. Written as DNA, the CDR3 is TGTGCCAGCAGCTTAGCGGTACTGAACACCGGGGAGCTGTTTTTT.

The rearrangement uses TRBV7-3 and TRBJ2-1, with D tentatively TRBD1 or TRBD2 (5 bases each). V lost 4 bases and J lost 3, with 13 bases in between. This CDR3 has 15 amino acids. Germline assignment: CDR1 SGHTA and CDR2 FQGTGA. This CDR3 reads CASSYIRDGYNEQFF. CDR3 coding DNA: TGTGCCAGCAGCTATATTCGGGACGGCTACAATGAGCAGTTCTTC.

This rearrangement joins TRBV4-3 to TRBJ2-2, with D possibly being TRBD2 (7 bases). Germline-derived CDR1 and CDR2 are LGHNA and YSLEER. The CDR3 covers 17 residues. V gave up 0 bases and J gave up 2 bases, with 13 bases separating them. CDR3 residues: CASSQDGGGHNTGELFF. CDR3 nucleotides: TGCGCCAGCAGCCAAGATGGGGGGGGCCATAACACCGGGGAGCTGTTTTTT.